A selection of T cell receptor beta chains follows, all from one sample in a study of shared clonotypes between healthy human individuals. This table comes from immunoSEQ multiplex PCR, and its TCRdb copy is limited to in-frame clones, with some not included. This sample has fewer than 3 million clones; 92% occur once, and the top ten carry approximately 0.39%. Material: naive CD4+ T cells from PBMCs. The receptors stem from a man aged 18 to 35 in good health. Some clones in this sample may be carry-over from other donors' samples. Both conserved end residues are part of each CDR3. A D gene is named only where the DNA matches it firmly. Size is omitted from some rows. Given values are once, few, many or a class for expanded clones.

clone_size	cdr3_length	d_call	v_call	j_call	cdr3_nt	cdr3_aa
.	15	TRBD2	TRBV7-9	TRBJ2-3	TGTGCCAGCAGCGCATACCGGGAGGGCACAGATACGCAGTATTTT	CASSAYREGTDTQYF
.	14	.	TRBV11-2	TRBJ2-1	TGTGCCAGCAGCTTGACTAGGCCAAACAATGAGCAGTTCTTC	CASSLTRPNNEQFF
.	14	.	TRBV6-6	TRBJ1-5	TGTGCCAGCAGTTACAGGACTCTCAATCAGCCCCAGCATTTT	CASSYRTLNQPQHF
.	14	.	TRBV28	TRBJ1-1	TGTGCCAGCAGTTTATGGATGGCTGGGGCTGAAGCTTTCTTT	CASSLWMAGAEAFF
.	13	.	TRBV5-1	TRBJ2-5	TGCGCCAGCAGCTGGGACACCGGGGAGACCCAGTACTTC	CASSWDTGETQYF
.	15	TRBD1	TRBV6-1	TRBJ2-7	TGTGCCAGCTGGAGCCTTAGGGCAGGGGGCGGCGAGCAGTACTTC	CASWSLRAGGGEQYF
.	15	TRBD2	TRBV7-2	TRBJ2-7	TGTGCCAGCAGCTTTGCGGGGGGGGGATCCTACGAGCAGTACTTC	CASSFAGGGSYEQYF
.	14	TRBD1	TRBV4-1	TRBJ1-1	TGCGCCAGCAGCCAGACAGGGGGCAACACTGAAGCTTTCTTT	CASSQTGGNTEAFF
.	15	.	TRBV14	TRBJ1-4	TGTGCCAGCAGCCCTTCCATGGGGTTTAATGAAAAACTGTTTTTT	CASSPSMGFNEKLFF
once	16	.	TRBV28	TRBJ2-4	TGTGCCAGCAGTTTAAGGCAACAACTAGCCAAAAACATTCAGTACTTC	CASSLRQQLAKNIQYF
.	17	TRBD2	TRBV5-4	TRBJ2-5	TGTGCCAGCAGCTTGCGCCGTGCTAGCGGGAGTCAAGAGACCCAGTACTTC	CASSLRRASGSQETQYF
.	16	TRBD1	TRBV18	TRBJ2-2	TGTGCCAGCTCACCACCGACAGGGGGCTCAACCGGGGAGCTGTTTTTT	CASSPPTGGSTGELFF
once	13	.	TRBV6-6	TRBJ1-6	TGTGCCAGCACCTACAGGGAAGGTAGTCCCCTCCACTTT	CASTYREGSPLHF
.	16	TRBD2	TRBV4-1	TRBJ2-3	TGCGCCAGCAGCCAAGATATAGCGGGAGAGGGAGATACGCAGTATTTT	CASSQDIAGEGDTQYF
.	15	.	TRBV5-1	TRBJ2-5	TGCGCCAGCAGCTTGGTACGGACAGTCCAAGAGACCCAGTACTTC	CASSLVRTVQETQYF
.	17	.	TRBV7-3	TRBJ2-3	TGTGCCAGCAGCCCAAGAGGGGGGCTGCCTGGCACAGATACGCAGTATTTT	CASSPRGGLPGTDTQYF
once	16	.	TRBV19	TRBJ2-6	TGTGCCAGTAGTATAATTCTGGGGATTGGGGCCAACGTCCTGACTTTC	CASSIILGIGANVLTF
.	15	.	TRBV5-1	TRBJ1-4	TGCGCCAGCAGCTTGGGGGGTGCAACTAATGAAAAACTGTTTTTT	CASSLGGATNEKLFF
.	14	.	TRBV7-9	TRBJ2-7	TGTGCCAGCAGCAACAGGCCACTCTCCTACGAGCAGTACTTC	CASSNRPLSYEQYF
.	15	.	TRBV14	TRBJ2-5	TGTGCCAGCAGCCAAAAGACCAAGTTTCATGAGACCCAGTACTTC	CASSQKTKFHETQYF
.	14	TRBD1	TRBV5-1	TRBJ2-5	TGCGCCAGCAGCAGGGGACAGTCACAAGAGACCCAGTACTTC	CASSRGQSQETQYF
.	17	TRBD2	TRBV19	TRBJ2-1	TGTGCCAGTAGTATAAGACTAGCGGGGGTAGGATACAATGAGCAGTTCTTC	CASSIRLAGVGYNEQFF
.	15	TRBD2	TRBV2	TRBJ2-1	TGTGCCGGGTCGTTGGGCCTAGCGGGAGTGTATGAGCAGTTCTTC	CAGSLGLAGVYEQFF
.	12	.	TRBV30	TRBJ1-2	TGTGCCTGGACCCACTCCGGGGATGGCTACACCTTC	CAWTHSGDGYTF
.	13	TRBD1	TRBV19	TRBJ1-2	TGTGCCAGTAGTATGGGGACAGGGAGTGGCTACACCTTC	CASSMGTGSGYTF
.	12	.	TRBV5-6	TRBJ2-3	TGTGCCAGCAGCTTTGGACTAGATACGCAGTATTTT	CASSFGLDTQYF
.	14	TRBD1	TRBV29-1	TRBJ2-7	TGCAGCGTTGGACGGACAGGGGGCACAAGGGAGCAGTACTTC	CSVGRTGGTREQYF
.	13	.	TRBV30	TRBJ1-1	TGTGCCTTACTCGCTCGTGGTGACACTGAAGCTTTCTTT	CALLARGDTEAFF
.	14	.	TRBV5-1	TRBJ2-7	TGCGCCAGCAGCTCAGCGGAGACGGGAGTCGAGCAGTACTTC	CASSSAETGVEQYF
.	16	TRBD2	TRBV11-1	TRBJ2-7	TGTGCCAGCAGCCTTTTGACTAGCGGGATCCCGTATGAGCAGTACTTC	CASSLLTSGIPYEQYF
.	14	TRBD1	TRBV5-1	TRBJ2-2	TGCGCCAGCAGGCGACAGGGGCCTGCCGGGGAGCTGTTTTTT	CASRRQGPAGELFF
once	14	.	TRBV6-6	TRBJ2-7	TGTGCCAGCAGTTATTCGGGAAGCTCCTACGAGCAGTACTTC	CASSYSGSSYEQYF
.	17	TRBD1	TRBV5-1	TRBJ1-6	TGCGCCAGCAGCAGGGGTCCCGGGACAGGGACGGGGTCACCCCTCCACTTT	CASSRGPGTGTGSPLHF
.	15	.	TRBV7-9	TRBJ1-4	TGTGCCAGCAGCCCTGTTGGGTTTTCGGCTGAAAAACTGTTTTTT	CASSPVGFSAEKLFF
.	15	TRBD2	TRBV18	TRBJ2-5	TGTGCCAGCTCACGGGAGGGGACGGGCCCGGAGACCCAGTACTTC	CASSREGTGPETQYF
.	15	.	TRBV6-1	TRBJ2-6	TGTGCCAGCAGTGGGACCGTCTCTGGGGCCAACGTCCTGACTTTC	CASSGTVSGANVLTF
.	13	.	TRBV7-3	TRBJ1-1	TGTGCCAGCAGCCAAGGGGGACACACTGAAGCTTTCTTT	CASSQGGHTEAFF
.	14	.	TRBV5-1	TRBJ1-1	TGCGCCAGCAGCTGGGGACGGGAATATAGTGAAGCTTTCTTT	CASSWGREYSEAFF